The 9 T cell receptor beta chains listed next were all sequenced from one sample in a study of blood T cell repertoires in COVID-19. The repertoire was sequenced with immunoSEQ multiplex PCR; TCRdb's copy has only in-frame clones and lacks some. The sample yields fewer than 250,000 clones, 84% seen once. Sequencing input: PBMCs or T cells enriched from blood (not recorded which). These receptors were taken from a woman between 35 and 50 years old who had recovered from COVID-19.

The chain joins TRBV5-1 to TRBJ2-3; possibly TRBD2 for D (5 bases). CDR3 length equals 15 residues. Trimming removed 4 bases from V and 0 bases from J, with 12 bases in between. Germline V lookup: CDR1 SGHRS, CDR2 YFSETQ. CDR3 amino acids: CASSTLVASTDTQYF. CDR3 in DNA: TGCGCCAGCAGCACACTAGTTGCTAGCACAGATACGCAGTATTTT.

The chain employs TRBV11-1 and TRBJ2-7, with TRBD2 identical over 12 bases. Germline V gene data show CDR1 as SGHAT and CDR2 as FQDESV (reference sequence). The CDR3 consists of 15 residues. V lost 5 bases to trimming and J lost 6 bases; unmatched junction nucleotides: 8. Here the CDR3 reads CASSRMTSGRTEQYF. For the CDR3, the DNA is TGTGCCAGCAGCCGAATGACTAGCGGGAGAACCGAGCAGTACTTC.

The CDR3 nucleotides read TGTGCCACCAGCAGAGGGGCTGGACTAGCGGGAGGAGACGAGCAGTACTTC. It is translated as CATSRGAGLAGGDEQYF. V and J are TRBV15 and TRBJ2-7, with 14 bases that match TRBD2. V was clipped by 1 base and J by 5 bases; unmatched bases: 7. Germline assignment: CDR1 LNHNV and CDR2 YYDKDF (reference sequence). The CDR3 contains 17 residues. The whole variable domain, filled in from reference TRBV15 and TRBJ2-7, reads DAMVIQNPRYQVTQFGKPVTLSCSQTLNHNVMYWYQQKSSQAPKLLFHYYDKDFNNEADTPDNFQSRRPNTSFCFLDIRSPGLGDTAMYLCATSRGAGLAGGDEQYFGPGTRLTVT.

The chain employs TRBV5-1 and TRBJ2-5, with TRBD2 identical over 7 bases. CDR3 length: 14 residues. Per germline, CDR1 SGHRS and CDR2 YFSETQ. J was trimmed by 7 bases and V by 1 base; bases with no gene match: 7. The CDR3 here is CASSLPSGSWTQYF. The CDR3, as DNA: TGCGCCAGCAGCTTGCCTAGCGGATCGTGGACCCAGTACTTC.

V gene TRBV5-1 combines with J gene TRBJ2-1, with TRBD2 matching over 7 bases. Germline trimming cut 0 bases from V and 9 bases from J; bases unmatched to any gene: 12. The V gene's germline CDR1 is SGHRS and CDR2 YFSETQ. This CDR3 is 16 amino acids long. CDR3 in DNA: TGCGCCAGCAGCTTGGTTCGACTAGCCTCAGGCAGTGAGCAGTTCTTC. Protein sequence: CASSLVRLASGSEQFF.

The J gene is TRBJ2-6, the V gene TRBV4-2, with 9 bases lining up with TRBD1. Per germline, CDR1 LGHNA and CDR2 YNFKEQ. V gave up 0 bases and J gave up 4 bases; unmatched junction bases: 13. The CDR3 is 20 residues long. The chain's CDR3 is CASSQDGGTGSRNGANVLTF. In DNA, the CDR3 is TGTGCCAGCAGCCAAGACGGGGGGACAGGGTCCCGGAACGGGGCCAACGTCCTGACTTTC.

The gene calls are TRBV3-1 (or the pseudogene TRBV3-2) and TRBJ1-6; D is uncertain. There are 13 residues in the CDR3. V was clipped by 0 bases and J by 7 bases, with 4 bases between them. CDR1 is LGHDT, CDR2 YNNKEL, per germline (reference sequence). The CDR3 loop reads CASSQDPNSPLHF. The CDR3 coding sequence is TGTGCCAGCAGCCAAGATCCAAATTCACCCCTCCACTTT.

CDR3 DNA sequence: TGTGCCATCAGTGTATCCAGCGATAGCAATCAGCCCCAGCATTTT. Protein product: CAISVSSDSNQPQHF. The rearrangement joins TRBV10-3 to TRBJ1-5; the D is unclear. Looked up from germline, CDR1 is ENHRY and CDR2 is SYGVKD. The CDR3 totals 15 residues. Trimming stripped 4 bases from V and 0 bases from J, with 10 bases between.

V usage is TRBV5-1 and J usage is TRBJ2-2, with D perhaps matching TRBD2 (6 bases). The germline V gene encodes CDR1 SGHRS and CDR2 YFSETQ. The CDR3 loop spans 16 amino acids. V lost 4 bases to trimming and J lost 4 bases, with 17 bases between them. The CDR3 sequence: CASSPLAGKVTGELFF. The CDR3, as DNA: TGCGCCAGCAGCCCGCTTGCGGGGAAGGTCACCGGGGAGCTGTTTTTT.